Below are 28 T cell receptor beta chains sequenced from a single sample in a study of CD8 T cells in Susac syndrome. RNA totalling roughly 0.45 to 1 ug underwent reverse transcription with random hexamers. In TCRdb, the immunoSEQ multiplex PCR reads were re-called with MiXCR into one record per CDR3 protein. The data contain 210,000 or so distinct CDR3 sequences, less than 95% of them singletons. The sample comprised CD4+ T cells from PBMCs. The receptors originated from a human donor with Susac syndrome.

V and J are TRBV29-1 and TRBJ2-1, with 10 bases lining up with TRBD2. The CDR3 covers 17 residues. With 3 bases clipped from V and 6 bases from J, the junction kept 14 bases outside the gene matches. Germline CDR1 and CDR2: SQVTM and ANQGSEA. The CDR3 nucleotides read TGCAGCGTTGACGGTAGCGGGGGGTCCCTGCGTTCCAATGAGCAGTTCTTC. It codes for CSVDGSGGSLRSNEQFF.

This clonotype occurred a few times. V is TRBV3-1 and J is TRBJ2-1; perhaps D is TRBD1 or TRBD2 (5 bases each). The CDR3 has 13 residues. The ends were cut back, 0 bases at V and 8 bases at J, with 8 bases in the middle. CDR1 is LGHDT and CDR2 is YNNKEL in the germline V gene (reference sequence). CDR3 residues: CASSQDRGDEQFF. In DNA, the CDR3 is TGTGCCAGCAGCCAAGATCGGGGCGATGAGCAGTTCTTC.

Only one count was recorded for this clonotype. V and J are TRBV6-2 or TRBV6-3 and TRBJ1-5; TRBD1 is a possible D gene (6 bases). This CDR3 comprises 17 residues. The V and J ends lost 2 bases and 0 bases respectively, with 14 bases between them. CDR1 MNHEY and CDR2 SVGEGT come from the germline V gene. CDR3 sequence: CASSYPQQGYSNQPQHF. In DNA, the CDR3 is TGTGCCAGCAGTTACCCACAACAGGGCTATAGCAATCAGCCCCAGCATTTT.

The V call is TRBV7-2, the J call TRBJ2-2, with a possible D match to TRBD1 (5 bases). The V and J ends lost 1 base and 1 base respectively, with 13 bases between them. Germline-derived CDR1 and CDR2 are SGHTA and FQGNSA. This CDR3 comprises 17 residues. In nucleotides, the CDR3 is TGTGCCAGCAGCTTAGTCGGTGGGGCGGTGAACACCGGGGAGCTGTTTTTT. It encodes CASSLVGGAVNTGELFF.

This chain joins TRBV4-2 and TRBJ2-5, with 9 bases matching TRBD1. Trimming cost V 3 bases and J 4 bases; bases outside gene matches: 6. This CDR3 has 15 amino acids. Germline-derived CDR1 and CDR2 are LGHNA and YNFKEQ. The CDR3 loop reads CASSQVWGQGETQYF. In DNA, the CDR3 is TGTGCCAGCAGCCAGGTATGGGGACAGGGAGAGACCCAGTACTTC.

The chain couples TRBV30 to TRBJ1-1; D is possibly TRBD1 (5 bases). The CDR3 sequence is 11 residues long. In germline, CDR1 is GTSNPN, CDR2 SVGIG (reference sequence). CDR3 residues: CMAGERTEAFF. CDR3 nucleotide sequence: TGTATGGCGGGGGAAAGGACTGAAGCTTTCTTT.

This rearrangement joins TRBV7-2 to TRBJ2-5, with D maybe TRBD2 (5 bases). Germline V gene data show CDR1 as SGHTA and CDR2 as FQGNSA. The CDR3 is made up of 13 amino acids. The V gene lost 1 base and the J gene lost 6 bases, with 9 bases spanning the gap. The CDR3 nucleotides are TGTGCCAGCAGCTTAGGGGAGAGGCAGACCCAGTACTTC. Translating it yields CASSLGERQTQYF.

The genes are TRBV5-1 and TRBJ2-5; D perhaps matches TRBD2 (5 bases). Between the trimmed V and J ends, which lost 2 bases and 3 bases, there was a span of 11 bases. This CDR3 spans 14 amino acids. Germline CDR1 is SGHRS and CDR2 is YFSETQ. CDR3 sequence: CASSFSQREETQYF. In DNA form, the CDR3 reads TGCGCCAGCAGCTTTAGTCAGAGGGAAGAGACCCAGTACTTC.

The rearrangement links TRBV15 to TRBJ1-4; TRBD1 is a possible D gene (6 bases). CDR1 is LNHNV and CDR2 is YYDKDF in the germline V gene (reference sequence). V was trimmed by 3 bases and J by 5 bases, leaving 16 bases between them. CDR3 length equals 16 residues. CDR3 in amino acids: CATSRPGTPVNEKLFF. The CDR3 DNA reads as TGTGCCACCAGCAGGCCCGGGACACCAGTAAATGAAAAACTGTTTTTT. Using reference TRBV15 and TRBJ1-4 for the parts outside the CDR3, the full variable domain is DAMVIQNPRYQVTQFGKPVTLSCSQTLNHNVMYWYQQKSSQAPKLLFHYYDKDFNNEADTPDNFQSRRPNTSFCFLDIRSPGLGDTAMYLCATSRPGTPVNEKLFFGSGTQLSVL.

This clonotype was counted between two and nine times. The J gene is TRBJ1-4, the V gene TRBV11-3; D ambiguous. Deletions cut 0 bases from V and 8 bases from J, with 10 bases between. This CDR3 region has 14 residues. Germline V gene data show CDR1 as SGHNT and CDR2 as YENEEA. The CDR3 spells CASSLEGNNEKLFF. The CDR3 DNA is TGTGCCAGCAGCTTAGAGGGGAATAACGAAAAACTGTTTTTT.

The chain couples TRBV7-2 to TRBJ1-2; D remains unclear. CDR1 and CDR2 (germline): SGHTA, FQGNSA. Trimming left V 3 bases short and J 8 bases short, with 13 bases between. The CDR3 length is 13 residues. DNA of the CDR3: TGTGCCAGCAGCTTGGAAAGGTTAAAAGGCTACACCTTC. This codes for CASSLERLKGYTF.

The chain links TRBV6-5 to TRBJ1-1; D remains unclear. In germline, CDR1 is MNHEY, CDR2 SVGAGI. The V gene lost 7 bases and the J gene lost 2 bases, with 8 bases spanning the gap. This CDR3 has 12 residues. In DNA form, the CDR3 reads TGTGCCAGCAAGGCAGGTAACACTGAAGCTTTCTTT. Protein product: CASKAGNTEAFF.

V and J are TRBV28 and TRBJ1-2, with D perhaps TRBD1 (5 bases). The length of the CDR3 is 15 residues. Trimming took off 5 bases at V and 4 bases at J, with 17 bases between the two ends. Per germline, CDR1 MDHEN and CDR2 SYDVKM. The CDR3 reads CASSLSSTATYGYTF. CDR3 DNA sequence: TGTGCCAGCAGTCTCTCATCGACAGCGACCTATGGCTACACCTTC.

The CDR3 protein is CASSIGQGRYEQYF. In nucleotides, the CDR3 is TGTGCCAGTAGTATCGGACAGGGTCGCTACGAGCAGTACTTC. The V and J genes are TRBV19 and TRBJ2-7; 8 bases are a match to TRBD1. Germline-derived CDR1 and CDR2 are LNHDA and SQIVND (reference sequence). This CDR3 has 14 residues. Losses at the gene ends were 3 bases for V and 3 bases for J; bases not matched to a gene: 4.

This chain connects TRBV19 to TRBJ1-5; D is perhaps TRBD1 (6 bases). V lost 5 bases and J lost 1, with 12 bases in between. The CDR3 is 15 residues long. CDR1 LNHDA and CDR2 SQIVND come from the germline V gene (reference sequence). The CDR3 here is CASSPRQESNQPQHF. The CDR3 DNA reads TGTGCCAGTAGTCCACGACAGGAGAGCAATCAGCCCCAGCATTTT.

The V gene is TRBV6-2 or TRBV6-3, the J gene TRBJ2-7; 7 bases map to TRBD1. The CDR3 length is 13 residues. Germline V gene lookup returns CDR1 MNHEY and CDR2 SVGEGT. After removal of 7 bases from V and 7 bases from J, the junction contained 10 bases not matched to a gene. CDR3 sequence reads: CASTRDRDGEQYF. As DNA, the CDR3 is TGTGCCAGCACCCGCGACAGGGACGGGGAGCAGTACTTC.

The chain combines TRBV28 with TRBJ1-1; perhaps TRBD1 as D (5 bases). Germline CDR1 MDHEN, CDR2 SYDVKM. V shed 4 bases and J shed 2 bases, with 8 bases lying between them. The CDR3 has 13 amino acids. The CDR3 region has the DNA TGTGCCAGCAGTTCTGGGGGAAACACTGAAGCTTTCTTT. Translating it yields CASSSGGNTEAFF.

CDR3 in DNA: TGCGCCAGCAGCTTCGACAGTCCTGAGCAGTTCTTC. Residues: CASSFDSPEQFF. V gene TRBV5-1 combines with J gene TRBJ2-1, with D possibly TRBD1 on 5 matching bases. CDR1 is SGHRS, CDR2 YFSETQ, per germline. The germline V and J ends were trimmed by 2 bases and 9 bases, with 9 bases remaining between them. This CDR3 comprises 12 residues.

The sample holds one count of this clonotype. The chain links TRBV30 to TRBJ1-5, with TRBD1 identical over 8 bases. Trimming cost V 0 bases and J 4 bases; bases outside gene matches: 8. The CDR3 runs to 16 residues. Germline V CDR1 and CDR2: GTSNPN, SVGIG (reference sequence). In DNA form, the CDR3 reads TGTGCCTGGAGTGTATCCCCAAGGACAGGGAATCAGCCCCAGCATTTT. Translation gives CAWSVSPRTGNQPQHF.

This chain joins TRBV20-1 and TRBJ2-3, with unresolved D. The CDR3 contains 13 residues. Germline-derived CDR1 and CDR2 are DFQATT and SNEGSKA (reference sequence). V was clipped by 3 bases and J by 0 bases, with 7 bases between them. The CDR3 protein is CSARELSTDTQYF. In DNA form, the CDR3 reads TGCAGTGCTAGGGAGTTGAGCACAGATACGCAGTATTTT.

The V call is TRBV19, the J call TRBJ1-6; no clear D gene. CDR3 length equals 15 residues. Between the trimmed V and J ends, which lost 3 bases and 7 bases, there was a span of 13 bases. In germline, CDR1 is LNHDA, CDR2 SQIVND (reference sequence). The chain's CDR3 is CASSIERSLNSPLHF. For the CDR3, the DNA is TGTGCCAGTAGTATCGAACGGAGCCTCAATTCACCCCTCCACTTT.

This chain uses TRBV30 with TRBJ1-4; no definite D call. Germline V lookup: CDR1 GTSNPN, CDR2 SVGIG (reference sequence). Trimming removed 1 base at V and 6 bases at J, with 15 bases between. The CDR3 is 15 amino acids. CDR3 amino acids: CAWSGEGPPYEKLFF. CDR3 in DNA: TGTGCCTGGAGTGGGGAGGGCCCCCCTTATGAAAAACTGTTTTTT.

V and J are TRBV12-3 or TRBV12-4 and TRBJ2-5; TRBD1 agrees at 10 bases. The CDR3 runs to 14 residues. V was clipped by 3 bases and J by 5 bases; unmatched bases: 3. This CDR3 is CASSFGTGVETQYF. Written as DNA, the CDR3 is TGTGCCAGCAGTTTTGGGACAGGGGTGGAGACCCAGTACTTC.

The rearrangement links TRBV27 to TRBJ1-2, with D unclear. This CDR3 is 13 amino acids long. Germline V gene sequence: CDR1 MNHEY, CDR2 SMNVEV (reference sequence). V lost 5 bases and J lost 4, with 11 bases in between. The CDR3 coding sequence is TGTGCCAGCAGTGAAGTTATGTCCTATGGCTACACCTTC. Protein sequence: CASSEVMSYGYTF.

V and J are TRBV30 and TRBJ2-3; 9 bases fit TRBD1. This CDR3 comprises 15 residues. In germline, CDR1 is GTSNPN, CDR2 SVGIG (reference sequence). With V trimmed by 4 bases and J by 0 bases, 5 bases remained unmatched. CDR3 bases: TGTGCCTGGATGCGGGACAGGGCTAGCACAGATACGCAGTATTTT. Amino acid sequence: CAWMRDRASTDTQYF.

The chain carries TRBV18 and TRBJ1-5; the D gene is possibly TRBD1 (6 bases). V lost 4 bases, J lost 1 base, and 14 bases lay in between. The CDR3 is made up of 16 amino acids. Germline lookup yields CDR1 KGHSH and CDR2 LQKENI. CDR3 bases: TGTGCCAGCTCACGATCCGGGGGGCAGAGCAATCAGCCCCAGCATTTT. Translation gives CASSRSGGQSNQPQHF.

J is TRBJ1-3 and V is TRBV7-9; D perhaps matches TRBD1 (5 bases). Germline V gene data show CDR1 as SEHNR and CDR2 as FQNEAQ (reference sequence). V was shortened by 3 bases and J by 0 bases, with 15 bases between the two germline ends. This CDR3 region has 17 residues. The DNA for the CDR3 is TGTGCCAGCAGCTTCGTGCCAGACAGCCACTCTGGAAACACCATATATTTT. It yields the protein CASSFVPDSHSGNTIYF.

This chain uses TRBV25-1 with TRBJ2-5; 11 positions agree with TRBD1. The CDR3 consists of 14 residues. V was pared by 7 bases and J by 4 bases, with 5 bases of the junction left unmatched. Germline loops: CDR1 MGHDK, CDR2 SYGVNS. In nucleotides, the CDR3 is TGTGCCAGCACTGGGACAGGGGGTAGAGAGACCCAGTACTTC. It yields the protein CASTGTGGRETQYF.